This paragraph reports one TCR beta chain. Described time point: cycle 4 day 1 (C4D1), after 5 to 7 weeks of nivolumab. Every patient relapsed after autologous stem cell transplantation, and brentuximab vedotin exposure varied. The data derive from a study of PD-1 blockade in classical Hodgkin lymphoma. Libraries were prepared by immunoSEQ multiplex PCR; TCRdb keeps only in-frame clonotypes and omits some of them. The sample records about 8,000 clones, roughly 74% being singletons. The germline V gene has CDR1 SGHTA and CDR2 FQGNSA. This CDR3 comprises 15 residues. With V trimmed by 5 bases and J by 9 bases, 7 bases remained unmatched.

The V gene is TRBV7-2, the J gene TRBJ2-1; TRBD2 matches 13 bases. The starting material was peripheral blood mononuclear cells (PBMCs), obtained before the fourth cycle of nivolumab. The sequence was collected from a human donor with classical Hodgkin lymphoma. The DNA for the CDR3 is TGTGCCAGCAGCCCGGGGGGACTAGCGGGACGTGAGCAGTTCTTC. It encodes CASSPGGLAGREQFF.